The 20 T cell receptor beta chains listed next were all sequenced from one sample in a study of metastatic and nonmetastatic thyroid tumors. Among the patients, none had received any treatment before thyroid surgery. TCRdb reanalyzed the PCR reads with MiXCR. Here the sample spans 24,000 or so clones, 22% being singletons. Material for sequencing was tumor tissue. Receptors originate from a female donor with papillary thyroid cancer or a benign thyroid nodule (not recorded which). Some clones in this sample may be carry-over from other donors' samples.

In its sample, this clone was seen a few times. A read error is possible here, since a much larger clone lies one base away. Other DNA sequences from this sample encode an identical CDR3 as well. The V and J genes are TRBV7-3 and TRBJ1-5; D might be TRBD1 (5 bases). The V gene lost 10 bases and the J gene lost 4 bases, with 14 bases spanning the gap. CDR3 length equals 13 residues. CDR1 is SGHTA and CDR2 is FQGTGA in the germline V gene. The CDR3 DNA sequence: TGTGCCACCACCTTAAGGGGAAATCAGCCCCAGCATTTT. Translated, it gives CATTLRGNQPQHF.

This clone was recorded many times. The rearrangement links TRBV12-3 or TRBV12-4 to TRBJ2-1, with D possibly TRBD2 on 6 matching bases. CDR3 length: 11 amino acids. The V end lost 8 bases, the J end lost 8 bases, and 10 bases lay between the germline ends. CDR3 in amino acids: CASGWGDEQFF. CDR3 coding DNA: TGTGCCAGCGGCTGGGGGGATGAGCAGTTCTTC.

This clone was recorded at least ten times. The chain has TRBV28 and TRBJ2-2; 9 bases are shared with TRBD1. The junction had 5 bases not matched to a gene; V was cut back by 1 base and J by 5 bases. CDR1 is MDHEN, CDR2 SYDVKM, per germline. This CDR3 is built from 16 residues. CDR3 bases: TGTGCCAGCAGTTTATTCCGGGACAGGGTGACCGGGGAGCTGTTTTTT. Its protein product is CASSLFRDRVTGELFF.

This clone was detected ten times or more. CDR3 DNA sequence: TGTGCCAGCAAATCTGCGACAGTCACAGATACGCAGTATTTT. Translation: CASKSATVTDTQYF. This chain connects TRBV6-4 to TRBJ2-3; D perhaps matches TRBD1 (5 bases). The V end lost 7 bases, the J end lost 2 bases, and 13 bases lay between the germline ends. CDR1 is MRHNA, CDR2 SNTAGT, per germline. This CDR3 contains 14 residues.

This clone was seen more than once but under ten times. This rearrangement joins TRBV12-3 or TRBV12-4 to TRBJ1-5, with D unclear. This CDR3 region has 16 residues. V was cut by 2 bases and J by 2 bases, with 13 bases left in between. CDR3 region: CASSLQAGLGNQPQHF. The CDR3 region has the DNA TGTGCCAGCAGTTTACAGGCTGGGTTAGGCAATCAGCCCCAGCATTTT.

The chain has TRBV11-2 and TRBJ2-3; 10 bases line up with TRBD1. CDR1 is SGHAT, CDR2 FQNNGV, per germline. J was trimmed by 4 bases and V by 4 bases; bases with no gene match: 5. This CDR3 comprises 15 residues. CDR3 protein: CASSSGQGWADTQYF. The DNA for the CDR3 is TGTGCCAGCAGCTCGGGACAGGGGTGGGCAGATACGCAGTATTTT.

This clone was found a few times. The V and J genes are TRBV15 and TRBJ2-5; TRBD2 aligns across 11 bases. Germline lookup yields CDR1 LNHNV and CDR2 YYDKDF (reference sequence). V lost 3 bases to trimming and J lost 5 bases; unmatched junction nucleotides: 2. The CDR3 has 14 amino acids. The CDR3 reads CATSSSGRGETQYF. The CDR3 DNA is TGTGCCACCAGCAGTAGCGGGAGGGGCGAGACCCAGTACTTC.

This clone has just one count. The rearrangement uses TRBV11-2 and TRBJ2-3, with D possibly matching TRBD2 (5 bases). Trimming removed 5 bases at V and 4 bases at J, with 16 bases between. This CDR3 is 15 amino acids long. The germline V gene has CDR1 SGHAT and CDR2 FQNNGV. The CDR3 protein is CASSPQTGCSDTQYF. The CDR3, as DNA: TGTGCCAGCAGCCCTCAGACGGGATGCTCAGATACGCAGTATTTT.

The CDR3 region has the DNA TGTGCCAGTGTCGGCCTGAGAAACAACCGGGGCTCCTACGAGCAGTACTTC. Protein product: CASVGLRNNRGSYEQYF. This rearrangement joins TRBV6-1 to TRBJ2-7; D is perhaps TRBD2 (5 bases). V was cut by 9 bases and J by 0 bases, with 24 bases left in between. In germline, CDR1 is MNHNS, CDR2 SASEGT. CDR3 length: 17 amino acids.

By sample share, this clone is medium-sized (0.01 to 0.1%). The CDR3 DNA reads as TGTGCCAGCAGCTTATCGCTAGCGGGAGCCGGGCAGTACTTC. Translated, it gives CASSLSLAGAGQYF. This chain uses TRBV11-2 with TRBJ2-7; 10 bases agree with TRBD2. The CDR3 runs to 14 residues. V shed 2 bases and J 9 bases; nucleotides not matched to a gene: 7. CDR1 is SGHAT, CDR2 FQNNGV, per germline.

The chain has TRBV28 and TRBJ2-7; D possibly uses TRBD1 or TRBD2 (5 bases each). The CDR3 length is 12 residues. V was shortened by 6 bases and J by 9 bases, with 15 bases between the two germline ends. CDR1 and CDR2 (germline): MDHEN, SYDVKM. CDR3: CASSFGDLGQYF. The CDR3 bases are TGTGCCAGCAGCTTCGGGGACCTCGGGCAGTACTTC.

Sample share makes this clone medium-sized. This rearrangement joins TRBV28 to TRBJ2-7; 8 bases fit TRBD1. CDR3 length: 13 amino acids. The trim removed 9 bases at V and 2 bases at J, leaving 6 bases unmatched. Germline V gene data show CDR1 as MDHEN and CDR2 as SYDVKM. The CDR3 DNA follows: TGTGCCAGTGGACAGGGTGGGACCTACGAGCAGTACTTC. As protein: CASGQGGTYEQYF.

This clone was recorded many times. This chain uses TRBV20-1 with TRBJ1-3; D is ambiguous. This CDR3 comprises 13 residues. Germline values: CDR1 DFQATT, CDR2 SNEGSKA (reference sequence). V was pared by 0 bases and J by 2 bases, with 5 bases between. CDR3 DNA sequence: TGCAGTGCTAGAGATTGGGCTGGAAACACCATATATTTT. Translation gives CSARDWAGNTIYF.

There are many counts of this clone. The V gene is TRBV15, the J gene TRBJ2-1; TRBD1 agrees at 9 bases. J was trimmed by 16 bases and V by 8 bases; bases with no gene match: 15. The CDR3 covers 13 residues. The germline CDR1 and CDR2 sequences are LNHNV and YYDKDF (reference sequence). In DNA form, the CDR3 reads TGTGCCACCGCTCCTTTTGGGACAGGGTATCACTTCTTC. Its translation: CATAPFGTGYHFF.

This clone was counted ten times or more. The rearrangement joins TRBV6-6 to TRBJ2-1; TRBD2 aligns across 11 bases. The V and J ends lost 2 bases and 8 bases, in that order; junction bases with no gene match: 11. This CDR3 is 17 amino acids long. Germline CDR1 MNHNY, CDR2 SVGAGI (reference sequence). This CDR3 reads CASSYLETSGSPHEQFF. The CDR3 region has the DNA TGTGCCAGCAGTTACCTAGAAACTAGCGGGAGCCCCCATGAGCAGTTCTTC.

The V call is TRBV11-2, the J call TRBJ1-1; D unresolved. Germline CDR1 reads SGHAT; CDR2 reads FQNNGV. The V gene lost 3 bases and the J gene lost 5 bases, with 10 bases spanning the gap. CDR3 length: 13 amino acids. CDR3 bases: TGTGCCAGCAGCTTCTTTCTTCCAACTGAAGCTTTCTTT. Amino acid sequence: CASSFFLPTEAFF.

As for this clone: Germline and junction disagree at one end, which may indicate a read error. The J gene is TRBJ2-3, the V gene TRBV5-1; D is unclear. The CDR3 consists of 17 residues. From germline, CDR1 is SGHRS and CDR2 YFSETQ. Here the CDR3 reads CACSLSVSRHSTDTQYF. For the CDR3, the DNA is TGCGCCTGCAGCTTGTCTGTTAGCAGGCATAGCACAGATACGCAGTATTTT.

In nucleotides, the CDR3 is TGCGCCAGCAGCTCAGACAGGGGGCTAAATTCACCCCTCCACTTT. Translating it yields CASSSDRGLNSPLHF. The chain uses TRBV5-1 and TRBJ1-6; TRBD1 matches 10 bases. V gave up 3 bases and J gave up 7 bases; unmatched junction bases: 4. The CDR3 totals 15 residues. Germline values: CDR1 SGHRS, CDR2 YFSETQ.

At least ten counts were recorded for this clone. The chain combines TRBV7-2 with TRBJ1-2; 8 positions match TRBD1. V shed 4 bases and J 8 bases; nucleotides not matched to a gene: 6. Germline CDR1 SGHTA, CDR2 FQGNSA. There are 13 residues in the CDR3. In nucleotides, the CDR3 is TGTGCCAGCAGCTCCCTGGACAGGGACGGCTACACCTTC. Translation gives CASSSLDRDGYTF.

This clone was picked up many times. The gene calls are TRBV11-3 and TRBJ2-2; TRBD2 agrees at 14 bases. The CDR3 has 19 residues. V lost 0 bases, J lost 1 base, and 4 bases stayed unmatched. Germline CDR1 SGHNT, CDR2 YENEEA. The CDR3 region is CASSLDLGLAGVNTGELFF. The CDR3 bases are TGTGCCAGCAGCTTAGATTTGGGACTAGCGGGAGTGAACACCGGGGAGCTGTTTTTT.